This T cell receptor beta chain originates from a study of human T cells and chemical hapten exposure (dated by TCRdb to the early 2020s). Concerning the study at large: For sensitization, 2% DPC in acetone was applied to a 2 cm by 2 cm area of upper inner arm skin. In alopecia patients, the study followed how the peripheral blood TCR repertoire changed in vivo over primary and secondary sensitization to diphenylcyclopropenone (DPC), a hapten. Libraries were combined into a pool for sequencing, and differences in TCR yield between samples came mainly from small differences in library volumes within the pool. The patient cohort, mostly female, included alopecia areata with under or over 50% scalp involvement, alopecia totalis and alopecia universalis. Patients additionally received weekly therapeutic DPC doses to the scalp throughout the roughly 23-week study period. Blood for TCR sequencing was provided by twenty-nine alopecia patients at one to four time points (pre-sensitization, 2, 6 and 24 weeks). Patch testing was done on the upper back using Finn chambers containing 0.01% DPC, and results were scored after 6 days according to International Contact Dermatitis Research Group standards. Blood samples were taken from patients before sensitization (week 0) and then at 2, 6 and about 24 weeks after DPC sensitization. Summary of the overall study and its limitations: Compared with pre-sensitization or healthy control sets, expanded TCRs formed significantly more large CDR3 similarity clusters, which is consistent with antigen-driven responses. DPC sensitization did not change the number of TCRs with a frequency above 1 in 1000, and there was no evidence of changes in global repertoire structure. A positive correlation was found between the number of PT1 expanded TCRs and patch test score, with significance reached at thresholds 8, 16 and 32 but not 4. Because all patients had alopecia, a presumed autoimmune disease, the immune response of the patients might differ from that of healthy individuals. Repeated subsampling changed both the strength of the expansion versus patch-test correlation and the threshold at which that correlation became significant.

Read against the paper, the sample's time point label means: patch test 2, 6 weeks after DPC sensitization. What this sample's treatment or condition label stands for: therapeutic diphenylcyclopropenone sensitization with weekly scalp DPC. At each patch-test visit, blood was drawn before the patch test was applied. Eligible patients were aged 18 to 70, diagnosed with alopecia, deemed suitable for DPC therapy, and excluded if pregnant. Total RNA was extracted from unfractionated whole blood that had been collected in Tempus Blood RNA tubes. As encoded in the germline V gene, CDR1 is SGHNT while CDR2 is YENEEA. Reading from cysteine to phenylalanine, the CDR3 counts 12 amino acids. The CDR3 DNA has 36 bases and is translated from base 1. Germline trimming amounts to 5 bases on V and 3 bases on J, with 1 as the count of junction bases outside the gene matches. This clonotype has a handful of counts. Its antigen is not yet known. Qualities for individual bases were not recorded, and no much larger clone is one base off.

Library preparation used RACE. For sequencing, a NextSeq 500 was employed. During library preparation, unique molecular identifiers were attached to individual cDNA molecules so that TCRs could be counted quantitatively and reproducibly. Each blood RNA sample was used to sequence both TCR alpha and TCR beta chains. In the paper's pipeline: Samples had a median of approximately 96,000 TCRs, with a range from about 23,224 to 750,000. V, J and CDR3 annotation of the TCR reads was carried out using the Decombinator software suite. For the PS versus PT1 abundance plots, all samples were subsampled to the same number of TCRs (28,000). TCRs were defined as expanded if absent before sensitization and observed at least eight times at the 2-week time point. TCRdb handled the public reads itself, with Q25 trimming in fastp and clone calling in MiXCR, and kept productive beta chains. All rows with the same CDR3 protein become a single entry with the most common DNA and genes. The V and J calls and clone size are TCRdb's, not the authors'. In all, the sample holds approximately 84,000 distinct CDR3 sequences, and around a tenth of those were seen once. Of the sample, roughly 1.5% is held by the ten largest clones.

This clonotype was sampled from a man younger than 30 with alopecia areata. Some clones in this sample may be carry-over from other donors' samples. The input for sequencing was whole blood, taken in connection with sensitization to the hapten diphenylcyclopropenone (DPC). Here the chain combines TRBV11-3 and TRBJ2-7, and 7 junctional nucleotides match TRBD1. The DNA reads TGTGCCAGCAGCCGGGACAGCTACGAGCAGTACTTC. It translates to CASSRDSYEQYF.